One sample yielded the 10 T cell receptor beta chains listed below, sequenced in a study of blood T cells in healthy people across ages (dated by TCRdb to between 2014 and 2017). The library was produced with 5' RACE. Sequencing was carried out with an Illumina HiSeq 2500. A second PCR of about 6 to 11 cycles was performed with a sample-barcoded 5' primer and a J-beta primer mix. The public sequencing data were trimmed at Q25 with fastp and processed into clonotypes with MiXCR by TCRdb, which kept only in-frame beta chains. Merged by CDR3 protein, the rows form single entries marked with the most common genes and DNA. The sample profile shows approximately 770,000 distinct CDR3 sequences; over 45% of them were found once. 22% of the sample belongs to the ten largest clones. Sequencing input: blood. The receptors stem from a man under 40 in good health.

The chain carries TRBV9 and TRBJ1-1; 7 bases align to TRBD1. The V gene's germline CDR1 is SGDLS and CDR2 YYNGEE. Unmatched junction bases numbered 6, after V lost 4 bases and J lost 3 bases. CDR3 length: 14 residues. DNA for the CDR3: TGTGCCAGCAGCCCTGACAGGGAGCACACTGAAGCTTTCTTT. Its translation: CASSPDREHTEAFF.

The chain is built from TRBV5-1 and TRBJ2-5; D uncertain. The germline gives CDR1 SGHRS, CDR2 YFSETQ. The germline V and J ends were trimmed by 3 bases and 2 bases, with 8 bases remaining between them. The CDR3 is 13 residues long. The CDR3 protein is CASSWNTQETQYF. As DNA, the CDR3 is TGCGCCAGCAGCTGGAACACTCAAGAGACCCAGTACTTC.

V usage is TRBV29-1 and J usage is TRBJ2-1; 10 bases align to TRBD2. This CDR3 spans 13 amino acids. CDR1 SQVTM and CDR2 ANQGSEA come from the germline V gene. V gave up 7 bases and J gave up 5 bases; unmatched junction bases: 5. CDR3 nucleotides: TGCAGCGCTGAGCGGGAGGGCCACAATGAGCAGTTCTTC. As protein: CSAEREGHNEQFF.

This chain connects TRBV20-1 to TRBJ2-7, with D perhaps TRBD2 (6 bases). The V gene lost 6 bases and the J gene lost 7 bases, with 16 bases spanning the gap. Germline assignment: CDR1 DFQATT and CDR2 SNEGSKA (reference sequence). The CDR3 covers 12 residues. CDR3 in amino acids: CSAPGDGDEQYF. The CDR3 DNA reads as TGCAGTGCCCCGGGGGACGGGGATGAGCAGTACTTC.

This clonotype was recorded once. At one of its ends the junction is not consistent with the germline gene, which may arise from a read error. This rearrangement joins TRBV12-3 or TRBV12-4 to TRBJ2-3; no firm D call. There are 13 residues in the CDR3. CDR3 DNA: TGTACCAGCAGTTTGGACCCACAGGATACGCAGTATTTT. Translating gives CTSSLDPQDTQYF.

The J gene is TRBJ1-2, the V gene TRBV6-2 or TRBV6-3; no firm D call. Trimming shortened V by 4 bases and J by 7 bases, and 16 bases separated the two germline ends. The CDR3 is 14 amino acids. Per germline, CDR1 MNHEY and CDR2 SVGEGT. The CDR3 bases are TGTGCCAGCAGTTTTTACGAAGGGTTTGGTGGCTACACCTTC. Protein sequence: CASSFYEGFGGYTF.

This clonotype is a singleton in its sample. The chain has TRBV9 and TRBJ2-6; D is unclear. In germline, CDR1 is SGDLS, CDR2 YYNGEE. V was clipped by 3 bases and J by 2 bases, with 9 bases between them. The CDR3 has 15 residues. The CDR3 is CASSAVGTGANVLTF. For the CDR3, the DNA is TGTGCCAGCAGCGCTGTAGGGACTGGGGCCAACGTCCTGACTTTC. The full variable domain, rest sourced from reference TRBV9 and TRBJ2-6, is DSGVTQTPKHLITATGQRVTLRCSPRSGDLSVYWYQQSLDQGLQFLIQYYNGEERAKGNILERFSAQQFPDLHSELNLSSLELGDSALYFCASSAVGTGANVLTFGAGSRLTVL.

The chain couples TRBV7-2 to TRBJ2-5; D is perhaps TRBD1 or TRBD2 (6 bases each). The J call may be in error: the DNA end matches TRBJ2-7 better. The CDR3 is 18 amino acids. Looked up from germline, CDR1 is SGHTA and CDR2 is FQGNSA. The CDR3 is CASSLEDRYGDSSYEQYF. DNA of the CDR3: TGTGCCAGCAGCTTAGAAGACAGGTACGGGGACTCCTCCTACGAGCAGTACTTC.

The gene calls are TRBV12-3 or TRBV12-4 and TRBJ2-2; 7 bases line up with TRBD1. The CDR3 is 15 residues long. Unmatched junction bases numbered 6, after V lost 5 bases and J lost 3 bases. CDR3 sequence reads: CASSPLDRDTGELFF. The CDR3 DNA follows: TGTGCCAGCAGTCCCCTCGACAGGGACACCGGGGAGCTGTTTTTT.

The V and J genes are TRBV20-1 and TRBJ2-3; 11 positions match TRBD2. V lost 3 bases and J lost 2; bases outside the gene matches: 13. CDR1 and CDR2 from the germline V gene are DFQATT and SNEGSKA (reference sequence). This CDR3 is built from 18 residues. Here the CDR3 DNA reads TGCAGTGCTAGCCTCAGCACGGGGACTAGCGGTTCCACAGATACGCAGTATTTT. Protein product: CSASLSTGTSGSTDTQYF.